These T cell receptor beta chains were read from a single sample in a study of blood T cell repertoires in COVID-19. Libraries were prepared by immunoSEQ multiplex PCR; TCRdb keeps only in-frame clonotypes and omits some of them. This sample has 200,000 to 300,000 clones, with roughly 91% found just once. The sequenced sample was peripheral blood. The receptors shown here come from a middle-aged woman who had recovered from COVID-19. CDR3s include the opening cysteine and the closing phenylalanine or tryptophan. The order of the fields is CDR3 DNA, CDR3 protein, V gene, D gene, clone size, J gene. A D gene is named only where the DNA matches it firmly. Rows may omit the clone size; those that give it use once, few, many or a size class.

cdr3_nt: TGTGCCAGCAGCTTGGAACAGGTAGGGAATTCACCCCTCCACTTT
cdr3_aa: CASSLEQVGNSPLHF
v_call: TRBV5-4
d_call: -
clone_size: -
j_call: TRBJ1-6

cdr3_nt: TGTGCCAGTAGTGCAATCCCGGGACAGGGGGATCTGGGCTACACCTTC
cdr3_aa: CASSAIPGQGDLGYTF
v_call: TRBV19
d_call: TRBD1
clone_size: -
j_call: TRBJ1-2

cdr3_nt: TGTGCCAGCAGCTCCGGACTAACCAATGAGCAGTTCTTC
cdr3_aa: CASSSGLTNEQFF
v_call: TRBV7-3
d_call: -
clone_size: -
j_call: TRBJ2-1

cdr3_nt: TGTGCCAGTAGAGCACCGGTGGGGCGCGTGTCTGAAGCTTTCTTT
cdr3_aa: CASRAPVGRVSEAFF
v_call: TRBV19
d_call: -
clone_size: once
j_call: TRBJ1-1

cdr3_nt: TGTGCCAGCAGCGTAGGGAACAGAGATACGCAGTATTTT
cdr3_aa: CASSVGNRDTQYF
v_call: TRBV9
d_call: -
clone_size: -
j_call: TRBJ2-3

cdr3_nt: TGTGCCAGCAGCCCTGTTGGGGGGAGCACAGATACGCAGTATTTT
cdr3_aa: CASSPVGGSTDTQYF
v_call: TRBV11-2
d_call: -
clone_size: -
j_call: TRBJ2-3

cdr3_nt: TGCGCCAGCAGCCAAGGAGAATTGGGGGGGGCATATGGCTACACCTTC
cdr3_aa: CASSQGELGGAYGYTF
v_call: TRBV4-3
d_call: -
clone_size: -
j_call: TRBJ1-2

cdr3_nt: TGTGCCTGGAGTGTTGGGGCAGTTAATCAGCCCCAGCATTTT
cdr3_aa: CAWSVGAVNQPQHF
v_call: TRBV30
d_call: -
clone_size: -
j_call: TRBJ1-5

cdr3_nt: TGTGCCACCAGCAGAGATGGGACAGGGGGCAGGGAGCAGTACTTC
cdr3_aa: CATSRDGTGGREQYF
v_call: TRBV15
d_call: TRBD1
clone_size: -
j_call: TRBJ2-7

cdr3_nt: TGTGCCAGCAGCCCAAGGGGGGGGGCCCTGACCCTTAACTATGGCTACACCTTC
cdr3_aa: CASSPRGGALTLNYGYTF
v_call: TRBV3-1/TRBV3-2
d_call: -
clone_size: -
j_call: TRBJ1-2

cdr3_nt: TGTGCCAGCAGCTTAGGTCTAGGAAACTATGGCTACACCTTC
cdr3_aa: CASSLGLGNYGYTF
v_call: TRBV11-2
d_call: -
clone_size: -
j_call: TRBJ1-2

cdr3_nt: TGTGCCAGCAGCTTGGGAGGACTAGCGGGGGCCTACGAGCAGTACTTC
cdr3_aa: CASSLGGLAGAYEQYF
v_call: TRBV5-4
d_call: TRBD2
clone_size: -
j_call: TRBJ2-7

cdr3_nt: TGTGCCAGCAGTGCCCGACTAGCGGGAGGGATGGGTGAGCAGTTCTTC
cdr3_aa: CASSARLAGGMGEQFF
v_call: TRBV2
d_call: TRBD2
clone_size: -
j_call: TRBJ2-1

cdr3_nt: TGTGCCAGCAGGGAGACAGGGCCCGGAAACACCATATATTTT
cdr3_aa: CASRETGPGNTIYF
v_call: TRBV27
d_call: TRBD1
clone_size: -
j_call: TRBJ1-3

cdr3_nt: TGTGCCATCAGTCAGCTAGCGGGAGGGCCAGATACGCAGTATTTT
cdr3_aa: CAISQLAGGPDTQYF
v_call: TRBV10-3
d_call: TRBD2
clone_size: -
j_call: TRBJ2-3

cdr3_nt: TGTGCCAGCAGCGTGGGACAGGGGGGCGAGCAGTACTTC
cdr3_aa: CASSVGQGGEQYF
v_call: TRBV7-2
d_call: TRBD1
clone_size: -
j_call: TRBJ2-7

cdr3_nt: TGTGCCAGCAGTTCCCCCTATACGTTCCGGGCTGAAGCTTTCTTT
cdr3_aa: CASSSPYTFRAEAFF
v_call: TRBV28
d_call: -
clone_size: -
j_call: TRBJ1-1

cdr3_nt: TGTGCCAGCAGTTGGCTTGCGGAAAATGAAAAACTGTTTTTT
cdr3_aa: CASSWLAENEKLFF
v_call: TRBV6-6
d_call: -
clone_size: -
j_call: TRBJ1-4

cdr3_nt: TGCGCCAGCAGCCCCCCCGGGGGGACTAATGAAAAACTGTTTTTT
cdr3_aa: CASSPPGGTNEKLFF
v_call: TRBV5-1
d_call: -
clone_size: -
j_call: TRBJ1-4

cdr3_nt: TGTGCCAGTAAGGAGGGGGCGTACACCGGGGAGCTGTTTTTT
cdr3_aa: CASKEGAYTGELFF
v_call: TRBV19
d_call: -
clone_size: -
j_call: TRBJ2-2

cdr3_nt: TGTGCCTGGGGCCGGGCCCGGGGGGATACGCAGTATTTT
cdr3_aa: CAWGRARGDTQYF
v_call: TRBV30
d_call: -
clone_size: -
j_call: TRBJ2-3

cdr3_nt: TGCGCCAGCAGCCCTAAGGGACTAGCGGGAGCTGGCTACAATGAGCAGTTCTTC
cdr3_aa: CASSPKGLAGAGYNEQFF
v_call: TRBV5-1
d_call: TRBD2
clone_size: -
j_call: TRBJ2-1

cdr3_nt: TGCAGCGCCCGAACAGGGGCGAACACTGAAGCTTTCTTT
cdr3_aa: CSARTGANTEAFF
v_call: TRBV29-1
d_call: TRBD1
clone_size: -
j_call: TRBJ1-1

cdr3_nt: TGCGCCAGCTCTGGGACAGGGGGCGCGCAAGATACGCAGTATTTT
cdr3_aa: CASSGTGGAQDTQYF
v_call: TRBV10-2
d_call: TRBD1
clone_size: -
j_call: TRBJ2-3

cdr3_nt: TGCAGCGTTGGGGACAGGGAGTCTCAGCCCCAGCATTTT
cdr3_aa: CSVGDRESQPQHF
v_call: TRBV29-1
d_call: TRBD1
clone_size: -
j_call: TRBJ1-5

cdr3_nt: TGTGCCAGCAGTTACCGACTAGCGGGAGGGCCCATCGAGCAGTTCTTC
cdr3_aa: CASSYRLAGGPIEQFF
v_call: TRBV6-5
d_call: TRBD2
clone_size: -
j_call: TRBJ2-1

cdr3_nt: TGTGCCTGGAGTGTTCCGAGCCCGGGACAGGGGGGTCAGCCCCAGCATTTT
cdr3_aa: CAWSVPSPGQGGQPQHF
v_call: TRBV30
d_call: TRBD1
clone_size: -
j_call: TRBJ1-5

cdr3_nt: TGTGCCAGCAGTTTAATGGGGAGGACTGAGCAGTTCTTC
cdr3_aa: CASSLMGRTEQFF
v_call: TRBV12-3/TRBV12-4
d_call: -
clone_size: -
j_call: TRBJ2-1

cdr3_nt: TGTGCCAGCAGCCAAAGGGGGGGTGCTGAAGCTTTCTTT
cdr3_aa: CASSQRGGAEAFF
v_call: TRBV7-2
d_call: -
clone_size: -
j_call: TRBJ1-1

cdr3_nt: TGTGCCAGCAGAGGACAGCTTGGCTACACCTTC
cdr3_aa: CASRGQLGYTF
v_call: TRBV28
d_call: -
clone_size: -
j_call: TRBJ1-2

cdr3_nt: TGTGCTAGCAGCTCGGGACTGGCTGGAAACACCATATATTTT
cdr3_aa: CASSSGLAGNTIYF
v_call: TRBV7-7
d_call: -
clone_size: -
j_call: TRBJ1-3

cdr3_nt: TGTGCCAGCAGGGGGGAGGCAGCGCCCTACGAGCAGTACTTC
cdr3_aa: CASRGEAAPYEQYF
v_call: TRBV3-1/TRBV3-2
d_call: -
clone_size: -
j_call: TRBJ2-7

cdr3_nt: TGCGCCAGCAGCCAGGCCGTGGGGGGTCAGCCCCAGCATTTT
cdr3_aa: CASSQAVGGQPQHF
v_call: TRBV4-3
d_call: -
clone_size: -
j_call: TRBJ1-5

cdr3_nt: TGTGCCAGCAGCAAAGGAGGGCTCTACTATGGCTACACCTTC
cdr3_aa: CASSKGGLYYGYTF
v_call: TRBV21-1
d_call: -
clone_size: once
j_call: TRBJ1-2

cdr3_nt: TGCGCCAGCAGCCCAGGGGGCGAGGTTGGCTACACCTTC
cdr3_aa: CASSPGGEVGYTF
v_call: TRBV4-3
d_call: TRBD1
clone_size: -
j_call: TRBJ1-2

cdr3_nt: TGTGCCAGCAGCGTAGGGTTAGCGGGCCCCCAAGAGACCCAGTACTTC
cdr3_aa: CASSVGLAGPQETQYF
v_call: TRBV9
d_call: TRBD2
clone_size: -
j_call: TRBJ2-5

cdr3_nt: TGTGCCAGCAGCAGGTGGGGGGGGAATTCAAAAGAGACCCAGTACTTC
cdr3_aa: CASSRWGGNSKETQYF
v_call: TRBV5-4
d_call: TRBD2
clone_size: -
j_call: TRBJ2-5

cdr3_nt: TGCAGCGTTGAGGCGTCAGGGGATACGCAGTATTTT
cdr3_aa: CSVEASGDTQYF
v_call: TRBV29-1
d_call: -
clone_size: -
j_call: TRBJ2-3

cdr3_nt: TGTGCCATCAGTGAGTCCACAGGCAATCAGCCCCAGCATTTT
cdr3_aa: CAISESTGNQPQHF
v_call: TRBV10-3
d_call: -
clone_size: -
j_call: TRBJ1-5

cdr3_nt: TGTGCCAGCAGCTTAGGCAGGCGGGGAAGGAGAGCTTTCTTT
cdr3_aa: CASSLGRRGRRAFF
v_call: TRBV7-2
d_call: -
clone_size: -
j_call: TRBJ1-1

cdr3_nt: TGTGCCAGCAGTGACAGGGGGCATACGGGCACCGGGGAGCTGTTTTTT
cdr3_aa: CASSDRGHTGTGELFF
v_call: TRBV6-1
d_call: TRBD1
clone_size: -
j_call: TRBJ2-2

cdr3_nt: TGTGCCAGCAGCGGCCGGGAGGCGGCGCAGAGACTGTTTTTT
cdr3_aa: CASSGREAAQRLFF
v_call: TRBV5-6
d_call: -
clone_size: -
j_call: TRBJ1-4

cdr3_nt: TGTGCCAGCAGCCGAGACGGCCTCCCGGGGCCCCAGCATTTT
cdr3_aa: CASSRDGLPGPQHF
v_call: TRBV7-8
d_call: -
clone_size: few
j_call: TRBJ1-5

cdr3_nt: TGTGCCAGCAGGACAGGGGCCAGCAATCAGCCCCAGCATTTT
cdr3_aa: CASRTGASNQPQHF
v_call: TRBV2
d_call: TRBD1
clone_size: -
j_call: TRBJ1-5

cdr3_nt: TGTGCCAGCAACCAGGGGGCCAGCTATGGCTACACCTTC
cdr3_aa: CASNQGASYGYTF
v_call: TRBV9
d_call: TRBD1
clone_size: -
j_call: TRBJ1-2

cdr3_nt: TGTGCCAGTTCACGGCGGGCCGCGAACACCGGGGAGCTGTTTTTT
cdr3_aa: CASSRRAANTGELFF
v_call: TRBV2
d_call: -
clone_size: -
j_call: TRBJ2-2

cdr3_nt: TGCGCCAGCAGCCAAGATTTCGTTGGGGAGGTCTATGGCTACACCTTC
cdr3_aa: CASSQDFVGEVYGYTF
v_call: TRBV4-3
d_call: -
clone_size: once
j_call: TRBJ1-2

cdr3_nt: TGTGCCAGCAGCTCAGCGGGAGGGGGGCAAGAGACCCAGTACTTC
cdr3_aa: CASSSAGGGQETQYF
v_call: TRBV11-3
d_call: TRBD2
clone_size: once
j_call: TRBJ2-5

cdr3_nt: TGTGCCAGTATGGGGACAGGGTGGAATGTTTATGGCTACACCTTC
cdr3_aa: CASMGTGWNVYGYTF
v_call: TRBV19
d_call: TRBD1
clone_size: -
j_call: TRBJ1-2

cdr3_nt: TGCGCCAGCAGCTTTTGGCCCCGAGGTGAAAAACTGTTTTTT
cdr3_aa: CASSFWPRGEKLFF
v_call: TRBV5-1
d_call: -
clone_size: -
j_call: TRBJ1-4

cdr3_nt: TGTGCCATCAGTGACAGGGGCAATCAGCCCCAGCATTTT
cdr3_aa: CAISDRGNQPQHF
v_call: TRBV10-3
d_call: -
clone_size: -
j_call: TRBJ1-5

cdr3_nt: TGTGCCAGCAGTGGACAGGTGGACTCTGGAAACACCATATATTTT
cdr3_aa: CASSGQVDSGNTIYF
v_call: TRBV6-1
d_call: -
clone_size: -
j_call: TRBJ1-3

cdr3_nt: TGTGCCAGCAGCTTAGTAACCGGGGGGTACTACGAGCAGTACTTC
cdr3_aa: CASSLVTGGYYEQYF
v_call: TRBV11-2
d_call: TRBD2
clone_size: -
j_call: TRBJ2-7

cdr3_nt: TGTGCCAGCAGCCCAAGCGGGGACTACGAGCAGTACTTC
cdr3_aa: CASSPSGDYEQYF
v_call: TRBV7-2
d_call: TRBD2
clone_size: -
j_call: TRBJ2-7

cdr3_nt: TGTGCCAGCAGTTACTCAGGCAGGGCGGATCAGCCCCAGCATTTT
cdr3_aa: CASSYSGRADQPQHF
v_call: TRBV6-2/TRBV6-3
d_call: -
clone_size: -
j_call: TRBJ1-5

cdr3_nt: TGTGCCAGCTCGGCGCTCGGACTAGCGGGAGGCCTGAACACCGGGGAGCTGTTTTTT
cdr3_aa: CASSALGLAGGLNTGELFF
v_call: TRBV18
d_call: TRBD2
clone_size: -
j_call: TRBJ2-2

cdr3_nt: TGTGCCAGCAGCCAAATGGGGCGGCGCCGGACTGAAGCTTTCTTT
cdr3_aa: CASSQMGRRRTEAFF
v_call: TRBV3-1/TRBV3-2
d_call: -
clone_size: -
j_call: TRBJ1-1

cdr3_nt: TGTGCCAGCAGCCCACCCCGGCGGCTACCTGGCGGCTACACCTTC
cdr3_aa: CASSPPRRLPGGYTF
v_call: TRBV6-5
d_call: -
clone_size: -
j_call: TRBJ1-2

cdr3_nt: TGTGCCAGCTCACCACCGGCGGGAGGGCCAGGAAATGAGCAGTTCTTC
cdr3_aa: CASSPPAGGPGNEQFF
v_call: TRBV18
d_call: TRBD2
clone_size: -
j_call: TRBJ2-1

cdr3_nt: TGTGCCAGCAGCCCCCCGGGACTAGCGGGAGTAGGTACCGGGGAGCTGTTTTTT
cdr3_aa: CASSPPGLAGVGTGELFF
v_call: TRBV7-3
d_call: TRBD2
clone_size: -
j_call: TRBJ2-2